This T cell receptor (beta chain) was recorded in a study of T cell changes during pregnancy in multiple sclerosis. Deletions cut 3 bases from V and 4 bases from J, with 5 bases between. Per the germline V gene, CDR1 is SGDLS and CDR2 is YYNGEE. This CDR3 is built from 12 residues. Profiled with immunoSEQ multiplex PCR; TCRdb holds only in-frame clones, not every one. The sample consists of 60,000 or so clones, around 90% of them appearing once. The sequence derives from a female donor in good health, enrolled as a control in a pregnancy study. This chain links TRBV9 with TRBJ2-1; D not certain. The sequencing here drew on peripheral blood, taken in the first trimester of pregnancy. For the CDR3, the DNA is TGTGCCAGCAGCGGCACTTACAATGAGCAGTTCTTC. Protein product: CASSGTYNEQFF.